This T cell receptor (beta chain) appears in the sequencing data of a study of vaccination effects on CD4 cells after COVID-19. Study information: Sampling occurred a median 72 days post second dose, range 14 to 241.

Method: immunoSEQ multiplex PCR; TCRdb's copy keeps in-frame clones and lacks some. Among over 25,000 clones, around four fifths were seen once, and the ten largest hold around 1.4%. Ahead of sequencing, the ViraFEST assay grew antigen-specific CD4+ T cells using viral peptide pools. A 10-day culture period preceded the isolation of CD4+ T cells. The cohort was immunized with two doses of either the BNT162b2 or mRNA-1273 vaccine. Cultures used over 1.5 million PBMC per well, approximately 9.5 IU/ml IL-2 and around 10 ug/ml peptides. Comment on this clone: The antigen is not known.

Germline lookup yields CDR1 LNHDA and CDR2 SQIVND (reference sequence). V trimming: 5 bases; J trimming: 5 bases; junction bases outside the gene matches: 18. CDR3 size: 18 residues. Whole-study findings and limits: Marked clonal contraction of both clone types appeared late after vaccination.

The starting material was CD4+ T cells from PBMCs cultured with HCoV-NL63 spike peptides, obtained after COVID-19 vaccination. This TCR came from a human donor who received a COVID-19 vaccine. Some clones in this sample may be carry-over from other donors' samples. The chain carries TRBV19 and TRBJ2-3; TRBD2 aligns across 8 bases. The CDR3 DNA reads TGTGCCAGTAGTGCAGCAAGCGGGGGAGCAAGCCCCCGAGATACGCAGTATTTT. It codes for CASSAASGGASPRDTQYF.